This T cell receptor (beta chain) was retrieved from a study of blood T cell repertoires in COVID-19. Study background: Nucleic acid was either cDNA or gDNA, and it came from T cells, B-cell-depleted T cells, or PBMCs.

Measured with immunoSEQ multiplex PCR; TCRdb has only the in-frame clones, and not every one. The sample holds under 300,000 clones, more than 75% seen once. Participants had their cohort set by participant-reported clinical history. Germline CDR1 reads SEHNR; CDR2 reads FQNEAQ (reference sequence). Germline trimming cut 1 base from V and 5 bases from J; bases unmatched to any gene: 3. This CDR3 comprises 15 residues. The chain recombines TRBV7-9 with TRBJ2-1; 9 bases are a match to TRBD2. The TCR sequence derives from a woman aged 55-69 years in a cohort exposed to, infected with or recovered from COVID-19 (not recorded which). Sequenced input: PBMCs or T cells enriched from blood (not recorded which). The CDR3 loop is CASSLVVAGDNEQFF. In DNA, the CDR3 is TGTGCCAGCAGCTTAGTGGTAGCGGGAGACAATGAGCAGTTCTTC.